The entry below gives a single TCR beta chain sequence along with its context. The antigen remains undetermined. V lost 4 bases, J lost 5 bases, and 15 bases lay in between. Germline-derived CDR1 and CDR2 are LNHNV and YYDKDF (reference sequence). The CDR3 spans 14 residues. Researchers ran the PCR with 60 Vbeta and 13 Jbeta primers. Profiled with immunoSEQ multiplex PCR; TCRdb holds only in-frame clones, not every one. Of under 200,000 clones listed, around three quarters are singletons. These data are taken from a study of cytomegalovirus exposure and HLA in healthy donors. Study overall: Earlier, 150 million to 200 million T cells were analyzed, and 90 million to 120 million unique TCR beta sequences were found among them. Study-level points and caveats: Available immune exposure information was restricted to CMV serostatus only. As was reported, the HLA-A and HLA-B alleles of most subjects were accurately predicted from TCR beta sequences. Using a false discovery rate of 0.05, a later analysis showed that 15,000 to 20,000 TCR beta sequences were associated with HLA alleles.

Specimen: PBMCs. The chain has TRBV15 and TRBJ2-7; D might be TRBD1 (6 bases). This clonotype was obtained from a woman between 25 and 40 years old in good health and CMV-seronegative. The CDR3 reads CATSMIIQGDEQYF. In DNA, the CDR3 is TGTGCCACCAGCATGATCATACAGGGAGACGAGCAGTACTTC.